The 31 T cell receptor beta chains below come from one sample, sequenced in a study of human T cells and chemical hapten exposure. Time point described: patch test 2, 6 weeks after DPC sensitization. The sample's treatment: therapeutic diphenylcyclopropenone sensitization with weekly scalp DPC. In TCRdb, the RACE reads were re-called with MiXCR into one record per CDR3 protein. The data hold some 100,000 distinct CDR3 sequences, with around 9.3% observed a single time. The sequencing used whole blood, collected in connection with sensitization to the hapten diphenylcyclopropenone (DPC). Source of these receptors: a woman in her 40s with alopecia areata. Some clones in this sample may be carry-over from other donors' samples.

In this sample, this clonotype turned up a few times. V gene TRBV20-1 combines with J gene TRBJ2-7; TRBD2 matches 9 bases. The CDR3 covers 15 residues. V was pared by 3 bases and J by 1 base, with 7 bases of the junction left unmatched. Looked up from germline, CDR1 is DFQATT and CDR2 is SNEGSKA (reference sequence). The CDR3 is CSASPREGYSYEQYF. The CDR3 nucleotides read TGCAGTGCTAGTCCGCGGGAGGGCTATTCCTACGAGCAGTACTTC.

The rearrangement links TRBV19 to TRBJ2-1, with unresolved D. CDR1 LNHDA and CDR2 SQIVND come from the germline V gene (reference sequence). The CDR3 sequence is 14 residues long. V was trimmed by 3 bases and J by 3 bases, leaving 9 bases between them. CDR3 coding DNA: TGTGCCAGTAGTATCGGGCCGGTCTACAATGAGCAGTTCTTC. Translating gives CASSIGPVYNEQFF. The complete variable domain, with remaining parts taken from reference TRBV19 and TRBJ2-1, reads DGGITQSPKYLFRKEGQNVTLSCEQNLNHDAMYWYRQDPGQGLRLIYYSQIVNDFQKGDIAEGYSVSREKKESFPLTVTSAQKNPTAFYLCASSIGPVYNEQFFGPGTRLTVL.

This clonotype was detected a few times. CDR3 DNA: TGTGCCAGCAGTTTAAGGAGCGGGAGGGGAGGAACCGGGGAGCTGTTTTTT. This codes for CASSLRSGRGGTGELFF. This sequence joins TRBV27 and TRBJ2-2, with 10 bases aligning to TRBD2. This CDR3 spans 17 amino acids. Germline V gives CDR1 MNHEY, CDR2 SMNVEV (reference sequence). V was pared by 2 bases and J by 5 bases, with 8 bases of the junction left unmatched.

The chain joins TRBV12-3 or TRBV12-4 to TRBJ1-6; maybe TRBD1 (6 bases). V was shortened by 6 bases and J by 8 bases, with 17 bases between the two germline ends. The CDR3 is 15 residues long. The CDR3 spells CASSPLTGTYSPLHF. As DNA, the CDR3 is TGTGCCAGCAGCCCATTGACAGGCACTTATTCACCCCTCCACTTT.

This clonotype was observed once. In DNA, the CDR3 is TGCAGCGTTGAAAATCAGAACAGGTACAATGAGCAGTTCTTC. The encoded protein is CSVENQNRYNEQFF. The chain uses TRBV29-1 and TRBJ2-1; possibly TRBD1 for D (5 bases). The CDR3 runs to 14 residues. Trimming stripped 2 bases from V and 4 bases from J, with 12 bases between. CDR1 SQVTM and CDR2 ANQGSEA come from the germline V gene.

The chain is built from TRBV30 and TRBJ1-4, with D maybe TRBD1 (6 bases). Looked up from germline, CDR1 is GTSNPN and CDR2 is SVGIG (reference sequence). V lost 2 bases and J 8 bases, leaving 15 bases between the germline ends. This CDR3 has 14 amino acids. The CDR3 loop reads CAWSPQGFREKLFF. The CDR3 region has the DNA TGTGCCTGGAGTCCCCAGGGGTTTAGGGAAAAACTGTTTTTT.

This clonotype was seen ten or more times. V usage is TRBV29-1 and J usage is TRBJ2-1; no definite D call. This CDR3 comprises 13 residues. From germline, CDR1 is SQVTM and CDR2 ANQGSEA. Between the trimmed V and J ends, which lost 6 bases and 3 bases, there was a span of 12 bases. CDR3 amino acids: CSVRVSSYNEQFF. The CDR3 DNA sequence: TGCAGCGTCCGAGTAAGCAGCTACAATGAGCAGTTCTTC.

This clonotype was seen only a few times. This chain joins TRBV18 and TRBJ1-2; D may be TRBD1 (5 bases). The CDR3 totals 15 residues. Germline CDR1 and CDR2: KGHSH and LQKENI. Deletions cut 8 bases from V and 8 bases from J, with 24 bases between. The CDR3 sequence is CASQISQGAFGGYTF. The CDR3 DNA reads TGTGCCAGCCAGATTTCTCAGGGAGCGTTTGGAGGCTACACCTTC.

This clonotype occurred a few times. This chain joins TRBV5-4 and TRBJ2-3; maybe TRBD1 (6 bases). Germline loops: CDR1 SGHNT, CDR2 YYREEE (reference sequence). This CDR3 has 16 residues. V was cut by 0 bases and J by 2 bases, with 13 bases left in between. CDR3: CASSLVGHLITDTQYF. The CDR3, as DNA: TGTGCCAGCAGCTTGGTGGGACACCTAATCACAGATACGCAGTATTTT.

This clonotype was observed a handful of times. The gene calls are TRBV28 and TRBJ2-3, with D possibly TRBD2 on 5 matching bases. V shed 6 bases and J shed 3 bases, with 13 bases lying between them. The V gene's germline CDR1 is MDHEN and CDR2 SYDVKM. This CDR3 contains 14 residues. This CDR3 reads CASSQGLSTDTQYF. The CDR3 DNA reads TGTGCCAGCAGCCAAGGACTGTCAACAGATACGCAGTATTTT.

This clonotype came up a few times. This chain links TRBV28 with TRBJ2-1; 9 bases fit TRBD1. Looked up from germline, CDR1 is MDHEN and CDR2 is SYDVKM. This CDR3 is built from 14 residues. V gave up 5 bases and J gave up 6 bases; unmatched junction bases: 5. Written as DNA, the CDR3 is TGTGCCAGCAGTGCAGGGACAGGGAGCAATGAGCAGTTCTTC. This codes for CASSAGTGSNEQFF.

This rearrangement joins TRBV29-1 to TRBJ1-2, with D unresolved. CDR1 and CDR2 (germline): SQVTM, ANQGSEA. This CDR3 has 9 amino acids. V was trimmed by 7 bases and J by 2 bases, leaving 2 bases between them. CDR3 amino acids: CSENYGYTF. In DNA form, the CDR3 reads TGCAGCGAAAACTATGGCTACACCTTC.

The table lists this clonotype with many counts. J is TRBJ2-2 and V is TRBV11-2; 9 bases align to TRBD2. This CDR3 has 18 residues. Germline values: CDR1 SGHAT, CDR2 FQNNGV. J lost 0 bases, V lost 1 base, and 6 bases had no gene match. The CDR3 sequence is CASSLAATSGTNTGELFF. CDR3 coding DNA: TGTGCCAGCAGCTTAGCCGCGACTAGCGGTACGAACACCGGGGAGCTGTTTTTT. Looking up the rest from reference TRBV11-2 and TRBJ2-2 gives the full variable domain: EAGVAQSPRYKIIEKRQSVAFWCNPISGHATLYWYQQILGQGPKLLIQFQNNGVVDDSQLPKDRFSAERLKGVDSTLKIQPAKLEDSAVYLCASSLAATSGTNTGELFFGEGSRLTVL.

This clonotype was counted between two and nine times. This chain links TRBV10-3 with TRBJ1-2; the match to TRBD1 covers 7 bases. V shed 0 bases and J 8 bases; nucleotides not matched to a gene: 9. The CDR3 covers 15 residues. Germline CDR1 is ENHRY and CDR2 is SYGVKD. The CDR3 reads CAISESRQGISGYTF. The DNA for the CDR3 is TGTGCCATCAGTGAGTCAAGACAGGGAATCTCGGGCTACACCTTC.

CDR3 in DNA: TGTGCCAGCTCATCAAACAGGGGTTACTACGAGCAGTACTTC. Its protein product is CASSSNRGYYEQYF. This rearrangement joins TRBV18 to TRBJ2-7; 7 positions match TRBD1. This CDR3 contains 14 residues. The J segment lost 3 bases and the V segment lost 5 bases, leaving 7 bases of the junction unmatched. Germline assignment: CDR1 KGHSH and CDR2 LQKENI.

This clonotype occurred many times. The chain joins TRBV24-1 to TRBJ2-1; the D gene is possibly TRBD2 (5 bases). The CDR3 loop spans 19 amino acids. The germline V gene encodes CDR1 KGHDR and CDR2 SFDVKD. The V gene lost 0 bases and the J gene lost 4 bases, with 21 bases spanning the gap. This CDR3 is CATSDLGGSGYPLYNEQFF. The DNA of the CDR3 is TGTGCCACCAGTGATTTGGGAGGAAGCGGCTACCCCCTGTACAATGAGCAGTTCTTC.

The V gene is TRBV27, the J gene TRBJ1-6, with D perhaps matching TRBD1 (5 bases). V lost 3 bases and J 4 bases, leaving 13 bases between the germline ends. The CDR3 has 16 residues. The germline V gene has CDR1 MNHEY and CDR2 SMNVEV (reference sequence). The CDR3 spells CASSLTVTAYNSPLHF. CDR3 DNA: TGTGCCAGCAGTTTGACTGTGACAGCTTATAATTCACCCCTCCACTTT.

V is TRBV7-9 and J is TRBJ1-4; D gene unclear. The CDR3 is 15 amino acids. V shed 4 bases and J shed 8 bases, with 17 bases lying between them. Germline V gene lookup returns CDR1 SEHNR and CDR2 FQNEAQ (reference sequence). The CDR3 nucleotides are TGTGCCAGCAGCTCCCACAGTGGGGTTGGGGAAAAACTGTTTTTT. Translation: CASSSHSGVGEKLFF.

In its sample, this clonotype was seen many times. The V and J genes are TRBV30 and TRBJ2-5, with a tentative D call TRBD1 (6 bases). The V end was cut by 3 bases, the J end by 6 bases, with 11 bases between. This CDR3 comprises 12 residues. The germline V gene encodes CDR1 GTSNPN and CDR2 SVGIG (reference sequence). This CDR3 reads CAWRAGEKTQYF. DNA for the CDR3: TGTGCCTGGAGGGCAGGGGAGAAGACCCAGTACTTC. The variable domain in full, completed from reference TRBV30 and TRBJ2-5, reads SQTIHQWPATLVQPVGSPLSLECTVEGTSNPNLYWYRQAAGRGLQLLFYSVGIGQISSEVPQNLSASRPQDRQFILSSKKLLLSDSGFYLCAWRAGEKTQYFGPGTRLLVL.

Here the CDR3 DNA reads TGTGCCAGCAGCATAGGACAGGGGAACAATGAGCAGTTCTTC. Protein product: CASSIGQGNNEQFF. This rearrangement joins TRBV7-6 to TRBJ2-1, with 9 bases fitting TRBD1. The CDR3 consists of 14 residues. V dropped 5 bases and J dropped 5; count of bases not matched to a gene: 4. Per germline, CDR1 SGHVS and CDR2 FNYEAQ.

The table lists this clonotype with many counts. The V gene is TRBV20-1, the J gene TRBJ2-3, with TRBD2 matching 7 bases. The V segment lost 6 bases and the J segment 4 bases; nucleotides outside the gene matches: 10. The germline gives CDR1 DFQATT, CDR2 SNEGSKA (reference sequence). This CDR3 has 14 residues. CDR3 sequence reads: CSAAAGVRADTQYF. The CDR3, as DNA: TGCAGTGCCGCCGCGGGAGTGAGGGCAGATACGCAGTATTTT.

The sample holds many counts of this clonotype. The chain carries TRBV15 and TRBJ2-5; D is undetermined. The CDR3 spans 12 residues. V was clipped by 1 base and J by 5 bases, with 5 bases between them. The germline CDR1 and CDR2 sequences are LNHNV and YYDKDF (reference sequence). The DNA of the CDR3 is TGTGCCACCAGCAGAGGGCCGGAGACCCAGTACTTC. This translates into CATSRGPETQYF.

This chain uses TRBV6-5 with TRBJ2-7; the match to TRBD2 covers 12 bases. From germline, CDR1 is MNHEY and CDR2 SVGAGI. This CDR3 region has 16 residues. V lost 6 bases, J lost 3 bases, and 9 bases stayed unmatched. The DNA for the CDR3 is TGTGCCAGCAGGGAGGCCTGGGGACTAGCGGGCTACGAGCAGTACTTC. As protein: CASREAWGLAGYEQYF.

This sequence joins TRBV25-1 and TRBJ2-6; D is ambiguous. The CDR3 has 13 amino acids. Deletions cut 7 bases from V and 0 bases from J, with 4 bases between. Per the germline V gene, CDR1 is MGHDK and CDR2 is SYGVNS. The CDR3 here is CASTLSGANVLTF. CDR3 DNA sequence: TGTGCCAGCACCCTCTCTGGGGCCAACGTCCTGACTTTC.

This chain uses TRBV18 with TRBJ2-3; the D is unclear. The CDR3 sequence is 15 residues long. Germline assignment: CDR1 KGHSH and CDR2 LQKENI. V shed 6 bases and J shed 0 bases, with 13 bases lying between them. CDR3 in amino acids: CASSRPISSTDTQYF. The CDR3 DNA sequence: TGTGCCAGCTCCCGGCCGATTTCTAGCACAGATACGCAGTATTTT.

This clonotype appeared a few times. The rearrangement uses TRBV7-2 and TRBJ1-1; 9 positions agree with TRBD1. The J segment lost 10 bases and the V segment lost 4 bases, leaving 13 bases of the junction unmatched. This CDR3 contains 15 residues. Per the germline V gene, CDR1 is SGHTA and CDR2 is FQGNSA. CDR3 nucleotides: TGTGCCAGCAGCTCCACCTCCGGGACAGGGTATACAGCTTTCTTT. Translation gives CASSSTSGTGYTAFF.

The rearrangement joins TRBV27 to TRBJ2-1; D possibly uses TRBD1 or TRBD2 (5 bases each). The V end lost 4 bases, the J end lost 9 bases, and 7 bases lay between the germline ends. The CDR3 loop spans 11 amino acids. CDR1 is MNHEY, CDR2 SMNVEV, per germline (reference sequence). The CDR3 loop is CASSWGFEQFF. The CDR3 DNA sequence: TGTGCCAGCAGTTGGGGGTTTGAGCAGTTCTTC.

This chain uses TRBV14 with TRBJ1-1; D is unresolved. CDR3 length: 12 amino acids. Germline V CDR1 and CDR2: SGHDN, FVKESK. Trimming removed 0 bases at V and 11 bases at J, with 10 bases between. The CDR3 DNA is TGTGCCAGCAGCCAAGAGAACGTACACGCTTTCTTT. Its translation: CASSQENVHAFF.

This chain uses TRBV20-1 with TRBJ2-1; 7 bases align to TRBD2. V gave up 3 bases and J gave up 1 base; unmatched junction bases: 9. The length of the CDR3 is 16 residues. Germline loops: CDR1 DFQATT, CDR2 SNEGSKA (reference sequence). CDR3 amino acids: CSASPSSGKSYNEQFF. The DNA of the CDR3 is TGCAGTGCTAGCCCCTCCAGCGGGAAATCCTACAATGAGCAGTTCTTC.

This clonotype was recorded a few times. V and J are TRBV11-2 and TRBJ2-3, with 7 positions matching TRBD1. This CDR3 contains 14 residues. The J segment lost 6 bases and the V segment lost 3 bases, leaving 6 bases of the junction unmatched. CDR1 is SGHAT, CDR2 FQNNGV, per germline. The CDR3 sequence: CASSFGQGVDTQYF. The CDR3 region has the DNA TGTGCCAGCAGCTTTGGTCAGGGGGTCGATACGCAGTATTTT.

Only a few counts were recorded for this clonotype. The CDR3 protein is CASSIRHQNNQPQHF. CDR3 nucleotide sequence: TGTGCCAGTAGTATCCGTCACCAGAACAATCAGCCCCAGCATTTT. The genes are TRBV19 and TRBJ1-5, with D unresolved. V was shortened by 3 bases and J by 3 bases, with 12 bases between the two germline ends. The CDR3 runs 15 residues. The germline gives CDR1 LNHDA, CDR2 SQIVND (reference sequence).